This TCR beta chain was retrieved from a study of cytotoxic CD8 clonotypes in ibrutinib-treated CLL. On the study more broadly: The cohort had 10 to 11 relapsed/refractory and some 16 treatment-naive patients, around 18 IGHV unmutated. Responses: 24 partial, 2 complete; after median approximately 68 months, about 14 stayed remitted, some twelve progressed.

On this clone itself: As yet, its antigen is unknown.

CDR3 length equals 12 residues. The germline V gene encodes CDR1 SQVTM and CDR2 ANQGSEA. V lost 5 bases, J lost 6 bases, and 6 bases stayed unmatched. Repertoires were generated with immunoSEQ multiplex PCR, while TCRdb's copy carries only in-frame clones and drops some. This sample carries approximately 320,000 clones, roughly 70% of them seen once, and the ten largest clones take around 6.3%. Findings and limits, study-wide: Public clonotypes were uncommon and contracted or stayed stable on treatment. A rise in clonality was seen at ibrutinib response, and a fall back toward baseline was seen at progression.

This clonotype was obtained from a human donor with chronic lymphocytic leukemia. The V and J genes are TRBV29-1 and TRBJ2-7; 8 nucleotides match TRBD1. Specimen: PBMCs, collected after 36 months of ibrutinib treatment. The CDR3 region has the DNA TGCAGCGTTTTCGCCGACAGGGGCGAGCAGTACTTC. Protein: CSVFADRGEQYF.